One and the same sample provided the 9 T cell receptor beta chains below, sequenced in a study of beta chain features in type 1 diabetes. The study reverse transcribed the entire isolated RNA, so it sequenced expressed TCRB transcripts. Profiled with immunoSEQ multiplex PCR; TCRdb holds only in-frame clones, not every one. The sample lists hundreds of thousands of clones; roughly 11% were seen once. Specimen: naive CD4+ T cells from blood. All receptors derive from a woman aged 25 to 45 in good health.

This clone has only a few counts. The genes are TRBV5-4 and TRBJ1-2, with 8 positions matching TRBD1. Germline lookup yields CDR1 SGHNT and CDR2 YYREEE (reference sequence). There are 14 residues in the CDR3. Trimming at V came to 3 bases and at J to 9 bases, leaving 10 bases not matched to a gene. CDR3 sequence reads: CASSSDRGKGSYTF. The DNA of the CDR3 is TGTGCCAGCAGCTCCGACAGGGGTAAAGGGAGCTACACCTTC. The variable domain in full, completed from reference TRBV5-4 and TRBJ1-2, reads ETGVTQSPTHLIKTRGQQVTLRCSSQSGHNTVSWYQQALGQGPQFIFQYYREEENGRGNFPPRFSGLQFPNYSSELNVNALELDDSALYLCASSSDRGKGSYTFGSGTRLTVV.

In its sample, this clone was seen a few times. Distinct nucleotide sequences in the sample also encode this CDR3. J is TRBJ2-3 and V is TRBV18; D not resolved. The germline V gene encodes CDR1 KGHSH and CDR2 LQKENI. The V end lost 2 bases, the J end lost 3 bases, and 3 bases lay between the germline ends. This CDR3 region has 12 residues. The CDR3 sequence: CASSPSTDTQYF. CDR3 bases: TGTGCCAGCTCACCATCGACAGATACGCAGTATTTT.

The chain recombines TRBV5-1 with TRBJ2-7, with 9 bases identical to TRBD2. The V gene's germline CDR1 is SGHRS and CDR2 YFSETQ. The CDR3 totals 15 residues. The J segment lost 2 bases and the V segment lost 4 bases, leaving 7 bases of the junction unmatched. CDR3 amino acids: CASSPRTSVTYEQYF. The CDR3 DNA sequence: TGCGCCAGCAGCCCAAGGACTAGCGTTACCTACGAGCAGTACTTC.

As to this clone: The same CDR3 can be traced to other DNA sequences in this sample. The V call is TRBV18, the J call TRBJ2-3; D is unresolved. V was shortened by 3 bases and J by 0 bases, with 7 bases between the two germline ends. Germline V gene sequence: CDR1 KGHSH, CDR2 LQKENI. CDR3 size: 14 residues. Here the CDR3 DNA reads TGTGCCAGCTCACCGACACCTAGCACAGATACGCAGTATTTT. Translating it yields CASSPTPSTDTQYF.

This rearrangement joins TRBV4-3 to TRBJ1-2; 10 bases map to TRBD1. Trimming at V came to 3 bases and at J to 4 bases, leaving 5 bases not matched to a gene. This CDR3 region has 15 residues. Per the germline V gene, CDR1 is LGHNA and CDR2 is YSLEER. The CDR3 spells CASSQEGQGFYGYTF. The CDR3 DNA follows: TGCGCCAGCAGCCAGGAGGGACAGGGGTTCTATGGCTACACCTTC.

This rearrangement joins TRBV4-3 to TRBJ2-1; 7 bases fit TRBD2. The V gene's germline CDR1 is LGHNA and CDR2 YSLEER. The CDR3 has 14 residues. V shed 3 bases, J shed 5 bases, and the junction held 4 bases outside the gene matches. CDR3 nucleotides: TGCGCCAGCAGCCACACGGGACTACACAATGAGCAGTTCTTC. It is translated as CASSHTGLHNEQFF.

The chain uses TRBV6-5 and TRBJ2-7, with D possibly matching TRBD1 (5 bases). The CDR3 spans 14 residues. Trimming removed 2 bases from V and 0 bases from J, with 8 bases in between. Germline CDR1 MNHEY, CDR2 SVGAGI. CDR3 nucleotide sequence: TGTGCCAGCAGTTACACGGACACCTCCTACGAGCAGTACTTC. This codes for CASSYTDTSYEQYF.

This clone showed up just a few times. The chain couples TRBV29-1 to TRBJ1-5; D not certain. V was pared by 4 bases and J by 0 bases, with 4 bases between. CDR3 length: 12 residues. Germline CDR1 SQVTM, CDR2 ANQGSEA. CDR3 bases: TGCAGCGTTGCCAATAGCAATCAGCCCCAGCATTTT. It codes for CSVANSNQPQHF.

J is TRBJ2-7 and V is TRBV7-9; possible D gene TRBD1, 6 bases. The CDR3 extends over 14 amino acids. The germline V gene has CDR1 SEHNR and CDR2 FQNEAQ (reference sequence). V lost 4 bases, J lost 4 bases, and 14 bases lay in between. CDR3 DNA sequence: TGTGCCAGCAGCTCCTTACGACAGGATTACGAGCAGTACTTC. It yields the protein CASSSLRQDYEQYF.